The subject of this entry is one TCR beta chain. Its specificity is unknown. This sample was included in a study of T cell responses to AZD1222 COVID-19 vaccine. General observations from the study: Unmutated regions of variants are reportedly targeted by nearly half of spike-specific TCRs. Most donors were white British and more were female, and clonal diversity was possibly underestimated.

Generated by immunoSEQ multiplex PCR, the TCRdb table keeps only in-frame clones and is missing some. The sample yields about 86,000 clones, approximately 89% seen once. Germline V lookup: CDR1 SGHRS, CDR2 YFSETQ. This CDR3 region has 14 residues. The germline V and J ends were trimmed by 0 bases and 2 bases, with 8 bases remaining between them. The material sequenced was peripheral blood, taken on day 0 of AZD1222 vaccination. This clonotype was obtained from an adult in good health. This chain links TRBV5-1 with TRBJ1-2, with D uncertain. CDR3 residues: CASSLGTSNYGYTF. DNA of the CDR3: TGCGCCAGCAGCTTGGGGACCTCGAACTATGGCTACACCTTC. The full variable domain, its missing parts supplied by reference TRBV5-1 and TRBJ1-2, is KAGVTQTPRYLIKTRGQQVTLSCSPISGHRSVSWYQQTPGQGLQFLFEYFSETQRNKGNFPGRFSGRQFSNSRSEMNVSTLELGDSALYLCASSLGTSNYGYTFGSGTRLTVV.